The TCR beta chain described here comes from a study of blood T cell repertoires in COVID-19. Study details: Nucleic acid was either cDNA or gDNA, and it came from T cells, B-cell-depleted T cells, or PBMCs.

In the original analysis: Counts of nucleated cells, estimated from reference gene primer amplification, were obtained. The data were produced by immunoSEQ multiplex PCR, yet TCRdb's version contains in-frame clones alone and is incomplete. The V and J calls and clone size were taken over from that table, and D and trimming were inferred from the DNA. This sample has over 100,000 clones, with around three quarters found just once. The V gene's germline CDR1 is SGDLS and CDR2 YYNGEE. This CDR3 is 16 amino acids long. The germline V and J ends were trimmed by 4 bases and 1 base, with 15 bases remaining between them.

Specimen: peripheral blood. The chain couples TRBV9 to TRBJ2-1; D gene ambiguous. The clonotype originates from a man aged 60 to 75 with active or convalescent COVID-19. The CDR3 region has the DNA TGTGCCAGCAGCCGTACATCAGCGCGATCCTACAATGAGCAGTTCTTC. It translates to CASSRTSARSYNEQFF.